The clone carrying this TCR beta chain was seen ten or more times. Its antigen remains unknown. Template material comprised bulk tumor genomic DNA at 450 to 600 ng per sample. Several biopsies per primary tumor, spaced far apart, were taken during surgery. The patients were newly diagnosed with non-small cell lung cancer, had not been treated, and had curative surgery. Having surgery with curative intent, the donors were patients newly diagnosed with non-small cell lung cancer. This specimen comes from a study of immune heterogeneity within non-small cell lung tumors. Turning to the study itself: The tumor set comprised several squamous cell carcinomas and approximately ten non-squamous carcinomas (plus 1 not otherwise specified).

The CDR3 length is 15 residues. Germline-derived CDR1 and CDR2 are SGHRS and YFSETQ. V dropped 4 bases and J dropped 3 bases, with 15 bases sitting between them. Amplifying TCR beta CDR3 involved multiplex PCR carried out with 32 V and 13 J primers. TCRdb itself ran the multiplex PCR reads through MiXCR, one entry per CDR3 protein. The sample holds around 20,000 distinct CDR3 sequences; around 27% are singletons and the top ten take around 4%. Findings and limits, study-wide: Site-unique high-frequency clones occurred alongside identical dominant CDR3 beta clonotypes that recurred across tumor sites within a patient. For the most part, the T-cell receptor beta clonotypes present at high frequency were distinct from one individual patient to the next.

The V call is TRBV5-1, the J call TRBJ2-3; D gene uncertain. The source of this sequence is a man between 35 and 55 years old with non-small cell lung cancer. Sequencing was performed on lung tumor tissue. The CDR3 protein is CASSPQGSSTDTQYF. In DNA form, the CDR3 reads TGCGCCAGCAGCCCTCAAGGGTCGAGTACAGATACGCAGTATTTT.